This paragraph reports one TCR beta chain. Antigen specificity is unknown. The record originates from a study of shared clonotypes between healthy human individuals. Findings and limits, study-wide: Represented diversity, genetic and exposure-history alike, was limited by few donors.

For unsorted PBMC, 250 to 350 ng DNA per replicate equaled roughly 30,000 T cell genomes. Produced via immunoSEQ multiplex PCR; TCRdb's table is partial and in-frame only. Of roughly 500,000 clones in the sample, about four fifths were seen once. CDR1 is SQVTM, CDR2 ANQGSEA, per germline. V shed 7 bases and J shed 2 bases, with 12 bases lying between them. The CDR3 contains 12 residues. The healthy adult donors were HIV-negative and reported no recent acute infections or vaccinations. For genomic DNA, unsorted samples relied on tens of millions of PBMCs. V is TRBV29-1 and J is TRBJ2-7, with D tentatively TRBD2 (6 bases). The TCR originated in a woman between 35 and 50 years old in good health. Some clones in this sample may be carry-over from other donors' samples. The sequenced sample was PBMCs. This CDR3 is CSGGDWAYEQYF. CDR3 sequence (DNA): TGCAGCGGGGGGGACTGGGCCTACGAGCAGTACTTC.